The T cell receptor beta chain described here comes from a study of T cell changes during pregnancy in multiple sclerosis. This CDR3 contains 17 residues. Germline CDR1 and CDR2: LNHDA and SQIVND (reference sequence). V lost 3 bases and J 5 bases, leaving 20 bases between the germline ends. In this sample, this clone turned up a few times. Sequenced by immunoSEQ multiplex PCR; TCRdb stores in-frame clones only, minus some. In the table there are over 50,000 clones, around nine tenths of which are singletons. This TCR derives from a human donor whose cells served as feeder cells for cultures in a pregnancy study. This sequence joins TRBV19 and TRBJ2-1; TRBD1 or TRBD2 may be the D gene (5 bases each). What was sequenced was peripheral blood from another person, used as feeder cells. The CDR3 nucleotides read TGTGCCAGTAGTATCCAAGCGACTTCGGGGCCCAACAATGAGCAGTTCTTC. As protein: CASSIQATSGPNNEQFF. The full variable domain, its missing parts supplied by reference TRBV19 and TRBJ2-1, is DGGITQSPKYLFRKEGQNVTLSCEQNLNHDAMYWYRQDPGQGLRLIYYSQIVNDFQKGDIAEGYSVSREKKESFPLTVTSAQKNPTAFYLCASSIQATSGPNNEQFFGPGTRLTVL.